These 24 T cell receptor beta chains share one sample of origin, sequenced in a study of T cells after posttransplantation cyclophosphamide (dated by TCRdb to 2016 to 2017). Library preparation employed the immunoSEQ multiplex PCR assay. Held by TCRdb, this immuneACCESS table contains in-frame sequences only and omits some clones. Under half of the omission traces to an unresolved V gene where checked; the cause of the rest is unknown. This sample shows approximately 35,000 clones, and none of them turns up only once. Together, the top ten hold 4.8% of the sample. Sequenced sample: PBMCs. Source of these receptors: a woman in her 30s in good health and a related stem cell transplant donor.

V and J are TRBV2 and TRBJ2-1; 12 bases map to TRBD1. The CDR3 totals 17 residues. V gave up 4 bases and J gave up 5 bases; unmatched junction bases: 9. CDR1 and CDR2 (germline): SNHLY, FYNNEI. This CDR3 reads CASSGLPGQGAHNEQFF. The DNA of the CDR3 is TGTGCCAGCAGTGGGCTTCCGGGACAGGGGGCCCACAATGAGCAGTTCTTC. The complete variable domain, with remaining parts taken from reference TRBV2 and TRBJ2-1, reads EPEVTQTPSHQVTQMGQEVILRCVPISNHLYFYWYRQILGQKVEFLVSFYNNEISEKSEIFDDQFSVERPDGSNFTLKIRSTKLEDSAMYFCASSGLPGQGAHNEQFFGPGTRLTVL.

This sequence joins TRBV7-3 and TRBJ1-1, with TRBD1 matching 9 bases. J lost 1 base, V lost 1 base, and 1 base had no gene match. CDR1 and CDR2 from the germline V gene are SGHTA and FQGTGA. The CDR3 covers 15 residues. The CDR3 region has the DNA TGTGCCAGCAGCTTAATGGGACAGGGGAACACTGAAGCTTTCTTT. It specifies CASSLMGQGNTEAFF.

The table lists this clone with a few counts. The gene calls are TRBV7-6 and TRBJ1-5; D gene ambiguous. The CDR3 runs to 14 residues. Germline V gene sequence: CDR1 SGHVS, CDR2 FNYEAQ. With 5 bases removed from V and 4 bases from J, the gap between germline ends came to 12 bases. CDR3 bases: TGTGCCAGCAGCGTAGGTGGGCCAAATCAGCCCCAGCATTTT. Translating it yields CASSVGGPNQPQHF.

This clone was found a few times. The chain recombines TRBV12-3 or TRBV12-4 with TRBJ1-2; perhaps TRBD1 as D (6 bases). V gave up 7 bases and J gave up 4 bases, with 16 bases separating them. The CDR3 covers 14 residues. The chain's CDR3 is CASIRGGQPYGYTF. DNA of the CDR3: TGTGCCAGCATTAGGGGGGGACAACCCTATGGCTACACCTTC.

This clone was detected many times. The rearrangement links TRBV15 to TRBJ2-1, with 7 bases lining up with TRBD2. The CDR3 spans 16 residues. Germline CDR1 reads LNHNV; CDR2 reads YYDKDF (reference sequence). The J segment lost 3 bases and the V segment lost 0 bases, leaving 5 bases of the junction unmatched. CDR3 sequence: CATSRERRGIYNEQFF. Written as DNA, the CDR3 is TGTGCCACCAGCAGAGAGCGGCGGGGGATCTACAATGAGCAGTTCTTC.

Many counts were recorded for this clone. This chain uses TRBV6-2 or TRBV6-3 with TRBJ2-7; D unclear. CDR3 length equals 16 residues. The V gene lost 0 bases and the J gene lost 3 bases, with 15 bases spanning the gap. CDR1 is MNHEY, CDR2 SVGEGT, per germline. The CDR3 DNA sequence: TGTGCCAGCAGTTACTCGATCAGGTCAGCTCACTACGAGCAGTACTTC. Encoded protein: CASSYSIRSAHYEQYF.

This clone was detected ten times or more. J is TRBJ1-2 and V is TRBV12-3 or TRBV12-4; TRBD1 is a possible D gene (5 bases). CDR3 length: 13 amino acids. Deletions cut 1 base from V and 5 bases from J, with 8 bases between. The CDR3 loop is CASSLVREYGYTF. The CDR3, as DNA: TGTGCCAGCAGTTTAGTCAGGGAGTATGGCTACACCTTC.

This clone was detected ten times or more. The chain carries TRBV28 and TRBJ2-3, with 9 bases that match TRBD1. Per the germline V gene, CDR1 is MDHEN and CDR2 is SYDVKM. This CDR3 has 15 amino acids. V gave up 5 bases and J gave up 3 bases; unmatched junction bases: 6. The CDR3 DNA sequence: TGTGCCAGCAGTCGCCGGACAGGGGTTACAGATACGCAGTATTTT. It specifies CASSRRTGVTDTQYF.

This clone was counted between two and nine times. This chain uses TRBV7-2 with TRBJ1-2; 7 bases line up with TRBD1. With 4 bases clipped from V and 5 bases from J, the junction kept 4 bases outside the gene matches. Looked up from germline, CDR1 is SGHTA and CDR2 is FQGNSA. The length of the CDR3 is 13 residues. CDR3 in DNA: TGTGCCAGCAGCTGGCAGACAGGGTATGGCTACACCTTC. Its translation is CASSWQTGYGYTF.

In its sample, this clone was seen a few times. The CDR3 nucleotides read TGCAGCGTCCGACTAGCGGGGGGGCGCGAGCAGTACTTC. Translating it yields CSVRLAGGREQYF. The V and J genes are TRBV29-1 and TRBJ2-7; 14 bases line up with TRBD2. The V and J ends lost 6 bases and 6 bases, in that order; junction bases with no gene match: 4. The CDR3 has 13 amino acids. CDR1 and CDR2 from the germline V gene are SQVTM and ANQGSEA.

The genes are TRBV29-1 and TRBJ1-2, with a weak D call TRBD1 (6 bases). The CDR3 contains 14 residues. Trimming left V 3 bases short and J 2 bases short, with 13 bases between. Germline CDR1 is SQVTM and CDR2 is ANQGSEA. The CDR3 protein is CSVDETGRNYGYTF. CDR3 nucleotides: TGCAGCGTTGACGAGACAGGACGGAACTATGGCTACACCTTC.

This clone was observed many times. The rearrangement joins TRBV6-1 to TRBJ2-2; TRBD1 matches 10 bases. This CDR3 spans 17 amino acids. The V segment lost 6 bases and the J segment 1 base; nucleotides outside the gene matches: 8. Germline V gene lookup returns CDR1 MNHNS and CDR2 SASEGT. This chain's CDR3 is CASSELGQGMNTGELFF. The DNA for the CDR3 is TGTGCCAGCAGCGAACTGGGACAGGGGATGAACACCGGGGAGCTGTTTTTT.

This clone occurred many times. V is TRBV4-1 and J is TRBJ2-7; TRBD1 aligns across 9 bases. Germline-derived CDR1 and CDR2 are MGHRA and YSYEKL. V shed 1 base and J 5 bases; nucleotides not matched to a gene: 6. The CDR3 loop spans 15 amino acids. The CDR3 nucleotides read TGCGCCAGCAGCCAAGTACAGGGGGCTGGAAACGAGCAGTACTTC. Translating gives CASSQVQGAGNEQYF.

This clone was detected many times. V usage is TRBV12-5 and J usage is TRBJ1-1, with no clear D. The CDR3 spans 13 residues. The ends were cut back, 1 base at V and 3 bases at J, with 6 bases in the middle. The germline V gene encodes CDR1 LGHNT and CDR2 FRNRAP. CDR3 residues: CASGLAPDTEAFF. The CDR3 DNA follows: TGTGCTAGTGGTTTGGCACCAGACACTGAAGCTTTCTTT.

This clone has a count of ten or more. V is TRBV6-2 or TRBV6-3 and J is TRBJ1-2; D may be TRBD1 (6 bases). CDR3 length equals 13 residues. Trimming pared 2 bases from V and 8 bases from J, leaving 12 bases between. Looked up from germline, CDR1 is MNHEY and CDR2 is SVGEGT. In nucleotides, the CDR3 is TGTGCCAGCAGTTACACAGGGCTTCGAGGCTACACCTTC. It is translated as CASSYTGLRGYTF.

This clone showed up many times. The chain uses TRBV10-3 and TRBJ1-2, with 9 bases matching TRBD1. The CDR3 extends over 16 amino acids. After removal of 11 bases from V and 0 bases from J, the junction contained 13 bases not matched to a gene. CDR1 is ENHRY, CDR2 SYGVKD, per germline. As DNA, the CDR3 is TGTGCCTCCACCCCTGGACAGGGGCCGACTAACTATGGCTACACCTTC. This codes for CASTPGQGPTNYGYTF.

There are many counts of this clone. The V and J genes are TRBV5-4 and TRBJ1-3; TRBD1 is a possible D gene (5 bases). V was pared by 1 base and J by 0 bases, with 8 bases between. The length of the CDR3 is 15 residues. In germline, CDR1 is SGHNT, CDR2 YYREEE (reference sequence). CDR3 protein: CASSLQGLSGNTIYF. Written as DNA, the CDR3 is TGTGCCAGCAGCTTGCAGGGCCTCTCTGGAAACACCATATATTTT.

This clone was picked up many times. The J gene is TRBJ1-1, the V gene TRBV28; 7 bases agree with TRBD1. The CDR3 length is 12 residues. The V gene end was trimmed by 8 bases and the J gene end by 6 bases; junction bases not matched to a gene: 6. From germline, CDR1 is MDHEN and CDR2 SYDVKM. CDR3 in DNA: TGTGCCAGCTTCGAGGGGGCAGCTGAAGCTTTCTTT. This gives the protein CASFEGAAEAFF.

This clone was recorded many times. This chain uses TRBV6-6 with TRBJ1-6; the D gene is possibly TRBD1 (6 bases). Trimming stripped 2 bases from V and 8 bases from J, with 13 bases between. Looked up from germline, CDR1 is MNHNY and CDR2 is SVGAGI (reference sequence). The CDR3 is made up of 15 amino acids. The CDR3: CASSYLQGFDSPLHF. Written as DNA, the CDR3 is TGTGCCAGCAGTTACCTACAGGGTTTCGATTCACCCCTCCACTTT.

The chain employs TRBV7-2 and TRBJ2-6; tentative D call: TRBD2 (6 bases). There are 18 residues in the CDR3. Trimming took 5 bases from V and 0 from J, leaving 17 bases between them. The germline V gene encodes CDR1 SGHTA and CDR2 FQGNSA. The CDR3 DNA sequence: TGTGCCAGCAGCGCCCCGGGACTTCTAAGCTCTGGGGCCAACGTCCTGACTTTC. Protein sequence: CASSAPGLLSSGANVLTF.

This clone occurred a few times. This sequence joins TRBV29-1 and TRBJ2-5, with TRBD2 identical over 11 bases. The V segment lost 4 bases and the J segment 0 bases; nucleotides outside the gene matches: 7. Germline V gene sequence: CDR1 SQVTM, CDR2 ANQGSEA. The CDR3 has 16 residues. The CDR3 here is CSVAGTSGGNQETQYF. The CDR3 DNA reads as TGCAGCGTTGCGGGAACTAGCGGGGGAAACCAAGAGACCCAGTACTTC.

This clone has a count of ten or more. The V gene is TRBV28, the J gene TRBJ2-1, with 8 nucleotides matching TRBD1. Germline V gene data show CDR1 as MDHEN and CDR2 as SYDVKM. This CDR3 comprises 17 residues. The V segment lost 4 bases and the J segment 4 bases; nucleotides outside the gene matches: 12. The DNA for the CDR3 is TGTGCCAGCAGTTACAGCCCCGGGACAGGATTTTACAATGAGCAGTTCTTC. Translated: CASSYSPGTGFYNEQFF.

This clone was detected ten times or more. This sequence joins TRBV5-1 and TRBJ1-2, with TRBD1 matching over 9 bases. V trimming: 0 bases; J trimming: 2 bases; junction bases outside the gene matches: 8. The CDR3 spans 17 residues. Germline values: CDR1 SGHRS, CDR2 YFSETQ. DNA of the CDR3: TGCGCCAGCAGCTTGGTAGTGTTGGACAGGGGAAACTATGGCTACACCTTC. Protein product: CASSLVVLDRGNYGYTF.

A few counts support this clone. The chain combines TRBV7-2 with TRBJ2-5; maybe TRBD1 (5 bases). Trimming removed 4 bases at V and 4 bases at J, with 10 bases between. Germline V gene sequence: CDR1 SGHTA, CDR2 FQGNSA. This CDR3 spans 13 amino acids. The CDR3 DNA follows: TGTGCCAGCAGCTCAACAGGTTTAGAGACCCAGTACTTC. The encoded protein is CASSSTGLETQYF. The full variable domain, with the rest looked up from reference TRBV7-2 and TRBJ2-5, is GAGVSQSPSNKVTEKGKDVELRCDPISGHTALYWYRQSLGQGLEFLIYFQGNSAPDKSGLPSDRFSAERTGGSVSTLTIQRTQQEDSAVYLCASSSTGLETQYFGPGTRLLVL.